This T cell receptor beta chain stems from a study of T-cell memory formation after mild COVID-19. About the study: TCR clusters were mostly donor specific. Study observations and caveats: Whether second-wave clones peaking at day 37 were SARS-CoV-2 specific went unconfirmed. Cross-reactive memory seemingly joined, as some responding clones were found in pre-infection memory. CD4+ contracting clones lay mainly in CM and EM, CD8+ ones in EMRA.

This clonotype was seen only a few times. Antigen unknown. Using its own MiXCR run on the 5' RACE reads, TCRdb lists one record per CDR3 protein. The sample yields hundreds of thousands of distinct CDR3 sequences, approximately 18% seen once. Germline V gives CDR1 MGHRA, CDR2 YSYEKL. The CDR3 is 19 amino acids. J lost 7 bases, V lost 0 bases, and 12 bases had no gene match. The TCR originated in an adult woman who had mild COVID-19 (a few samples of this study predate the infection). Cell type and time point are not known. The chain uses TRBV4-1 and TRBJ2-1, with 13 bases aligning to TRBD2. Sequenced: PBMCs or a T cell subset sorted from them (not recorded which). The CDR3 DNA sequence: TGCGCCAGCAGCCAAGAAACTAGCGGGAGGGCCGGGGGTAGGAATGAGCAGTTCTTC. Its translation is CASSQETSGRAGGRNEQFF.